This TCR beta chain originates from a study of long-term antiretroviral therapy in people with HIV. Study-wide points: ART preceded a rise in diversity that nonetheless stayed lower than in transplant donor controls.

For this clone: Its antigen is not identified.

Version v3.0 of the immunoSEQ assay was performed at survey level. This table comes from immunoSEQ multiplex PCR, and its TCRdb copy is limited to in-frame clones, with some not included. The top ten hold 13% of the sample, which has under 40,000 clones, 75% to 85% seen once. J lost 3 bases, V lost 7 bases, and 4 bases had no gene match. Per the germline V gene, CDR1 is MNHEY and CDR2 is SMNVEV (reference sequence). The CDR3 runs to 15 residues. The material sequenced was unsorted PBMCs, taken 0.3 years after starting antiretroviral therapy. This TCR came from a man aged 18 to 35 with HIV. The chain recombines TRBV27 with TRBJ2-2; 11 nucleotides match TRBD2. The CDR3 DNA reads as TGTGCCAGCACTCGGACTAGCGGGCACACCGGGGAGCTGTTTTTT. Its translation: CASTRTSGHTGELFF.